Below are 14 T cell receptor beta chains sequenced from a single sample in a study of OX40 agonist ivuxolimab in advanced cancers. Some clones are missing from TCRdb's copy, which holds only in-frame ones; the method was immunoSEQ multiplex PCR. The sample contains 100,000 or so clones, about nine tenths of which appear only once. Sequenced material: CD4+ or CD8+ T cells sorted from blood, taken in a trial of the OX40 agonist ivuxolimab. These receptor sequences come from an adult with an advanced solid tumor such as melanoma, head and neck, liver or kidney cancer.

The rearrangement links TRBV14 to TRBJ1-1; no reliable D call. The germline V gene encodes CDR1 SGHDN and CDR2 FVKESK. This CDR3 comprises 13 residues. Trimming removed 1 base from V and 8 bases from J, with 11 bases in between. CDR3 bases: TGTGCCAGCAGCCAAGTAACAGCCGCCGAAGCTTTCTTT. It is translated as CASSQVTAAEAFF.

V gene TRBV11-1 combines with J gene TRBJ1-4, with D possibly being TRBD1 (5 bases). Germline CDR1 and CDR2: SGHAT and FQDESV (reference sequence). The CDR3 covers 15 residues. V was shortened by 0 bases and J by 4 bases, with 9 bases between the two germline ends. The CDR3 DNA is TGTGCCAGCAGCTTAGCGGGGGATCGTAATGAAAAACTGTTTTTT. Amino acid sequence: CASSLAGDRNEKLFF.

Turning to this clone: At one end the junction does not follow the germline gene, possibly because of a read error. The chain has TRBV6-1 and TRBJ1-3; D is undetermined. Germline loops: CDR1 MNHNS, CDR2 SASEGT. The CDR3 spans 13 residues. The chain's CDR3 is CAGSGLGGNTIYF. CDR3 in DNA: TGTGCCGGCAGTGGGCTCGGCGGAAACACCATATATTTT.

This sequence joins TRBV12-2 and TRBJ2-1; TRBD2, the table's D call, was not compared with the DNA. TRBV12-2 is flagged as a pseudogene. CDR3 length equals 17 residues. CDR3 coding DNA: TGTGCAAGTCGCTTCTCTGGGGGACTAGCGGGATTCAATGAGCAGTTCTTC. Its translation is CASRFSGGLAGFNEQFF.

This clone showed up just a few times. The V call is TRBV10-2, the J call TRBJ2-5, with D uncertain. Trimming took off 6 bases at V and 0 bases at J, with 5 bases between the two ends. CDR3 length: 12 amino acids. Germline CDR1 and CDR2: WSHSY and SAAADI. The CDR3 loop is CASSNHQETQYF. The CDR3, as DNA: TGCGCCAGCAGCAATCACCAAGAGACCCAGTACTTC.

This chain uses TRBV27 with TRBJ1-2; D gene ambiguous. The CDR3 totals 15 residues. V gave up 5 bases and J gave up 0 bases, with 13 bases separating them. CDR1 and CDR2 from the germline V gene are MNHEY and SMNVEV (reference sequence). The CDR3 bases are TGTGCCAGCAGTCCGTATCTGGTGGCTAACTATGGCTACACCTTC. This translates into CASSPYLVANYGYTF.

This clone was seen only once. The rearrangement joins TRBV5-6 to TRBJ2-3; D not resolved. Germline loops: CDR1 SGHDT, CDR2 YYEEEE. The CDR3 contains 13 residues. The V gene lost 2 bases and the J gene lost 2 bases, with 6 bases spanning the gap. The CDR3 nucleotides read TGTGCCAGCAGCTTATATAACACAGATACGCAGTATTTT. This translates into CASSLYNTDTQYF.

This sequence joins TRBV7-2 and TRBJ1-4; 7 bases agree with TRBD1. The J segment lost 4 bases and the V segment lost 6 bases, leaving 14 bases of the junction unmatched. Germline CDR1 and CDR2: SGHTA and FQGNSA. The CDR3 runs to 17 residues. CDR3 sequence reads: CASRHGGAGGYNEKLFF. CDR3 bases: TGTGCCAGCAGACACGGGGGGGCAGGGGGATATAATGAAAAACTGTTTTTT.

The chain couples TRBV27 to TRBJ2-5, with 7 bases fitting TRBD2. CDR1 and CDR2 (germline): MNHEY, SMNVEV (reference sequence). The CDR3 sequence is 14 residues long. The V and J ends lost 6 bases and 2 bases, in that order; junction bases with no gene match: 6. The CDR3: CASRDGGGQETQYF. CDR3 nucleotides: TGTGCCAGCAGGGATGGCGGGGGACAAGAGACCCAGTACTTC.

The J gene is TRBJ2-7, the V gene TRBV29-1; D unclear. In germline, CDR1 is SQVTM, CDR2 ANQGSEA. The CDR3 consists of 13 residues. Trimming took 4 bases from V and 5 from J, leaving 15 bases between them. The DNA of the CDR3 is TGCAGCGTTGTAGGTCAGTTAGGCAACGAGCAGTACTTC. It is translated as CSVVGQLGNEQYF.

The chain has TRBV30 and TRBJ2-7; 8 bases map to TRBD1. Looked up from germline, CDR1 is GTSNPN and CDR2 is SVGIG (reference sequence). V was clipped by 0 bases and J by 1 base; unmatched bases: 8. The CDR3 sequence is 16 residues long. CDR3 sequence: CAWSVLGGDRSYEQYF. The CDR3 DNA sequence: TGTGCCTGGAGTGTACTTGGCGGGGACAGGTCCTACGAGCAGTACTTC.

On this clone: A junction end diverges from the germline sequence, so it may reflect a read error. V is TRBV19 and J is TRBJ1-2; D remains unclear. Looked up from germline, CDR1 is LNHDA and CDR2 is SQIVND (reference sequence). The CDR3 totals 13 residues. This chain's CDR3 is CASSLETRLGYTF. In DNA form, the CDR3 reads TGTGCCAGTAGTCTAGAGACTCGTCTTGGCTACACCTTC.

CDR3 coding DNA: TGTGCCAGCAGTGCATTAGGTTCTAATGAAAAACTGTTTTTT. It is translated as CASSALGSNEKLFF. The chain combines TRBV6-1 with TRBJ1-4; D is ambiguous. Trimming pared 4 bases from V and 3 bases from J, leaving 9 bases between. The CDR3 runs 14 residues. Per the germline V gene, CDR1 is MNHNS and CDR2 is SASEGT.

CDR3 sequence: CASSWGQKDTQYF. CDR3 DNA: TGTGCCAGCAGCTGGGGACAGAAAGATACGCAGTATTTT. The J gene is TRBJ2-3, the V gene TRBV7-2; 7 nucleotides line up with TRBD1. The V segment lost 4 bases and the J segment 5 bases; nucleotides outside the gene matches: 3. The germline gives CDR1 SGHTA, CDR2 FQGNSA. This CDR3 is 13 amino acids long.